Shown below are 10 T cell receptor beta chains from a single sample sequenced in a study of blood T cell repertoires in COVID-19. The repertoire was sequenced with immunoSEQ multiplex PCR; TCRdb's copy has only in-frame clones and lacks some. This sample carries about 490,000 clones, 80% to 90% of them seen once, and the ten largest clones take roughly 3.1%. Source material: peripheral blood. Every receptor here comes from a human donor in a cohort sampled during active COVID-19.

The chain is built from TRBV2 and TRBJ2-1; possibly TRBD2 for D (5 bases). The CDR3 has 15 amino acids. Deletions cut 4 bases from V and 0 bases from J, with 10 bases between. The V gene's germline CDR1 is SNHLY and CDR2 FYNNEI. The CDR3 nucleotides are TGTGCCAGCAGTGTTAGCGACTTCTCCTACAATGAGCAGTTCTTC. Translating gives CASSVSDFSYNEQFF. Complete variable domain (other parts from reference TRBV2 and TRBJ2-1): EPEVTQTPSHQVTQMGQEVILRCVPISNHLYFYWYRQILGQKVEFLVSFYNNEISEKSEIFDDQFSVERPDGSNFTLKIRSTKLEDSAMYFCASSVSDFSYNEQFFGPGTRLTVL.

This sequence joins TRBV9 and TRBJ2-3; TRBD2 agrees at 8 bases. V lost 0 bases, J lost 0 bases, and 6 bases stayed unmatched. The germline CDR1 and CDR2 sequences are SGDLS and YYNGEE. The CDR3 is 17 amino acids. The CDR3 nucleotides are TGTGCCAGCAGCGTAGAGGCTAGCGGGCCTAGCACAGATACGCAGTATTTT. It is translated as CASSVEASGPSTDTQYF. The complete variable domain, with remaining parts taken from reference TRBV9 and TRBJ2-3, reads DSGVTQTPKHLITATGQRVTLRCSPRSGDLSVYWYQQSLDQGLQFLIQYYNGEERAKGNILERFSAQQFPDLHSELNLSSLELGDSALYFCASSVEASGPSTDTQYFGPGTRLTVL.

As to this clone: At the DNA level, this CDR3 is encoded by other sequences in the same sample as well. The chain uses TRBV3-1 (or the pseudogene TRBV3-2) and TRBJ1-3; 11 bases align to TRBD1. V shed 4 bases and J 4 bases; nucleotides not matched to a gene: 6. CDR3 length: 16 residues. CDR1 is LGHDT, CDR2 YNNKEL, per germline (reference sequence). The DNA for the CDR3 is TGTGCCAGCAGCCCGAAAGGACAGGGGGCCGGAAACACCATATATTTT. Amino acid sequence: CASSPKGQGAGNTIYF.

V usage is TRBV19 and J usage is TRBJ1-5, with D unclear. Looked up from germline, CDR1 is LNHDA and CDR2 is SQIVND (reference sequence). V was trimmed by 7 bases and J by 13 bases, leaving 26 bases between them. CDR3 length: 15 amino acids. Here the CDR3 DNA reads TGTGCCAGTACCCTGGCTATTACTAGGGTCGACGATCAGCATTTT. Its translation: CASTLAITRVDDQHF.

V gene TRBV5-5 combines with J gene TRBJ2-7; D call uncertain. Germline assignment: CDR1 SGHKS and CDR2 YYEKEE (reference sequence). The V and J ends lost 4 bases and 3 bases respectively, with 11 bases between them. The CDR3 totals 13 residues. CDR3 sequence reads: CASSPGPGYEQYF. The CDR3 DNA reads TGTGCCAGCAGCCCCGGTCCGGGCTACGAGCAGTACTTC. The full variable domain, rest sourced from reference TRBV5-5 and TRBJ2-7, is DAGVTQSPTHLIKTRGQQVTLRCSPISGHKSVSWYQQVLGQGPQFIFQYYEKEERGRGNFPDRFSARQFPNYSSELNVNALLLGDSALYLCASSPGPGYEQYFGPGTRLTVT.

CDR3 protein: CASSPTGRMNTEAFF. DNA for the CDR3: TGTGCCAGCTCACCAACAGGGCGCATGAACACTGAAGCTTTCTTT. The chain is built from TRBV18 and TRBJ1-1; weak D call: TRBD1 (6 bases). The CDR3 has 15 residues. Germline V gives CDR1 KGHSH, CDR2 LQKENI. V was shortened by 2 bases and J by 0 bases, with 10 bases between the two germline ends.

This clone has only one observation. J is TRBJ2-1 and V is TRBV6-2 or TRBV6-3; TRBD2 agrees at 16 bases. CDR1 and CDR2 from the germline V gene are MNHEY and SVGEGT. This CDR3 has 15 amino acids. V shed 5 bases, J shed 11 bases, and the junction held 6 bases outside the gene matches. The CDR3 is CASSPGTSGRAKQFF. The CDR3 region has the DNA TGTGCCAGCAGTCCCGGGACTAGCGGGAGGGCCAAGCAGTTCTTC.

The CDR3 bases are TGTGCCTGGAGTGAAGAACCCGGGCAGGGCAAAACCATATATTTT. It translates to CAWSEEPGQGKTIYF. The chain has TRBV30 and TRBJ1-3, with TRBD1 as a possible D gene (5 bases). The CDR3 loop spans 15 amino acids. CDR1 GTSNPN and CDR2 SVGIG come from the germline V gene (reference sequence). V lost 1 base, J lost 10 bases, and 20 bases lay in between. The variable domain in full, with the rest retrieved from reference TRBV30 and TRBJ1-3, is SQTIHQWPATLVQPVGSPLSLECTVEGTSNPNLYWYRQAAGRGLQLLFYSVGIGQISSEVPQNLSASRPQDRQFILSSKKLLLSDSGFYLCAWSEEPGQGKTIYFGEGSWLTVV.

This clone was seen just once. The CDR3 nucleotides read TGCGCCAGCAGTGACGTTTCCGGGCGGGGGACGTACAATGAGCAGTTCTTC. It encodes CASSDVSGRGTYNEQFF. This chain connects TRBV10-1 to TRBJ2-1, with 7 nucleotides matching TRBD2. Germline V gene sequence: CDR1 WNHNN, CDR2 SYGVQD (reference sequence). J lost 4 bases, V lost 3 bases, and 12 bases had no gene match. CDR3 length: 17 residues.

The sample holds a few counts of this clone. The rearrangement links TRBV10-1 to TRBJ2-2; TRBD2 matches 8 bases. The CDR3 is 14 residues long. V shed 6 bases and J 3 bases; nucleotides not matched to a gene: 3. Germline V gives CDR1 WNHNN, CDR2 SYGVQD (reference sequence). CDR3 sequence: CASSRAGDTGELFF. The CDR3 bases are TGCGCCAGCAGCCGAGCGGGAGACACCGGGGAGCTGTTTTTT.